This T cell receptor beta chain was documented in a study of vaccination and CD4 T cells after COVID-19. At the level of the study: Two doses of either BNT162b2 or mRNA-1273 vaccine were given to participants. In culture, cells were exposed to overlapping spike peptides from SARS-CoV-2, HCoV-NL63, HCoV-OC43 and HCoV-229E. Every culture used as a control got a CEFX pool, an HIV-1 Nef pool, or no peptide.

Once obtained from cultured CD4+ T cells, the DNA was sequenced using the Oncomine TCR Beta short-read assay. One entry per CDR3 protein results from TCRdb running MiXCR on the PCR reads. The sample consists of 10,000 to 15,000 distinct CDR3 sequences, 50% to 75% of them appearing once. Stated treatment: 10-day PBMC culture with coronavirus spike peptide pools or control peptides (ViraFEST assay). Days 3 and 7 saw half the medium swapped for fresh IL-2 medium. The length of the CDR3 is 16 residues. Germline V gives CDR1 MGHDK, CDR2 SYGVNS. V gave up 4 bases and J gave up 4 bases; unmatched junction bases: 9. In regard to this clonotype: Its antigen is unknown.

V and J are TRBV25-1 and TRBJ2-3, with 9 bases matching TRBD1. The sequence was collected from a human donor who had recovered from COVID-19. The sequenced material came from CD4+ T cells from blood, cultured in vitro. The CDR3 nucleotides read TGTGCCAGCAGTGGCACTGGGGGGACAGGGTCAGATACGCAGTATTTT. Translating it yields CASSGTGGTGSDTQYF.